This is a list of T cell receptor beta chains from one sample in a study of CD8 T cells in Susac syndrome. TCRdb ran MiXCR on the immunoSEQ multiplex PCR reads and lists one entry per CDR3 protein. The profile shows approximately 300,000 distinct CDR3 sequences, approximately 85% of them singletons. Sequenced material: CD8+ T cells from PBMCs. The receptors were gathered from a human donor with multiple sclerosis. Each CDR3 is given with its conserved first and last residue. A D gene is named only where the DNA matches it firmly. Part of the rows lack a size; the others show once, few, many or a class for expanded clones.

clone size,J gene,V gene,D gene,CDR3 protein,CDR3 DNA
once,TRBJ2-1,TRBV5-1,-,CASSLRGRARDEQFF,TGCGCCAGCAGCTTGAGGGGGAGGGCCAGGGATGAGCAGTTCTTC
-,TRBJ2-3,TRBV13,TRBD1,CASRDDREADTQYF,TGTGCCAGCAGGGACGACAGGGAAGCAGATACGCAGTATTTT
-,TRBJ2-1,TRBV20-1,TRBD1,CSSPGQIYNEQFF,TGCAGTTCCCCGGGACAGATATACAATGAGCAGTTCTTC
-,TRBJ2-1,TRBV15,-,CATSPHQPQGIGNEQFF,TGTGCCACCAGCCCCCATCAGCCACAGGGTATAGGCAATGAGCAGTTCTTC
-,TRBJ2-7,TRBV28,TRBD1,CASRKTGSYEQYF,TGTGCCAGCAGAAAGACAGGGTCCTACGAGCAGTACTTC
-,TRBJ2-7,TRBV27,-,CASSFGTLSEQYF,TGTGCCAGCAGTTTCGGTACCCTTAGCGAGCAGTACTTC
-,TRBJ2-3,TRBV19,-,CASSISGSTDTQYF,TGTGCCAGTAGTATAAGCGGGAGCACAGATACGCAGTATTTT
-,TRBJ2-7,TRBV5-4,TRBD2,CASSSGLAGTTSEQYF,TGTGCCAGCAGCTCGGGACTAGCGGGGACAACGAGCGAGCAGTACTTC
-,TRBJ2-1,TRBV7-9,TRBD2,CASSSLLAGTYNEQFF,TGTGCCAGCAGCTCTCTACTAGCGGGAACCTACAATGAGCAGTTCTTC
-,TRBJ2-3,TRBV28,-,CASSFRAKEQGRSQYF,TGTGCCAGCAGTTTTAGGGCAAAGGAACAGGGAAGATCGCAGTATTTT
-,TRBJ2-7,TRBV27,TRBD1,CASTDTGTGGYEQYF,TGTGCCAGCACCGACACCGGGACAGGGGGCTACGAGCAGTACTTC
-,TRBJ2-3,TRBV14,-,CASSQGYKTHPSTDTQYF,TGTGCCAGCAGCCAAGGATACAAGACTCACCCTAGCACAGATACGCAGTATTTT
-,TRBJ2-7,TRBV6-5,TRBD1,CASSYFLGQGAHEQYF,TGTGCCAGCAGCTATTTTCTGGGACAGGGGGCACACGAGCAGTACTTC
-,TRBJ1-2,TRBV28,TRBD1,CASSSELTDRDYGYTF,TGTGCCAGCAGTTCGGAACTGACGGACAGGGACTATGGCTACACCTTC
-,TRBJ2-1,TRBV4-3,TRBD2,CASSQGATSGYNEQFF,TGCGCCAGCAGCCAAGGGGCGACTAGCGGTTACAATGAGCAGTTCTTC
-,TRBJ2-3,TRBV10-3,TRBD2,CASGLAEPDTQYF,TGTGCCAGCGGACTAGCGGAACCCGATACGCAGTATTTT
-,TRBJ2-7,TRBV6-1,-,CASSDAQAYEQYF,TGTGCCAGCAGTGACGCACAGGCATACGAGCAGTACTTC
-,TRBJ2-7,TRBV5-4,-,CASSALTSRNEQYF,TGTGCCAGCAGCGCCTTGACCTCGCGAAACGAGCAGTACTTC
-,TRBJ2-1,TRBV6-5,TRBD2,CASSLAGDPYNEQFF,TGTGCCAGCAGTTTAGCGGGAGATCCCTACAATGAGCAGTTCTTC
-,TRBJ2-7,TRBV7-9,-,CASSLMDYEQYF,TGTGCCAGCAGCTTGATGGACTACGAGCAGTACTTC
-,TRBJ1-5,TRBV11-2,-,CASSLDVGQPQHF,TGTGCCAGCAGCTTAGATGTTGGTCAGCCCCAGCATTTT
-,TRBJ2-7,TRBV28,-,CASSLSQGPSYEQYF,TGTGCCAGCAGTTTATCACAGGGTCCCTCCTACGAGCAGTACTTC
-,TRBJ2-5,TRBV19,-,CASSPEWDRDDETQYF,TGTGCCAGTAGTCCCGAATGGGACCGTGATGACGAGACCCAGTACTTC
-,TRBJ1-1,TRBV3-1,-,CASSQVVVPNTEAFF,TGTGCCAGCAGCCAAGTAGTCGTGCCTAACACTGAAGCTTTCTTT
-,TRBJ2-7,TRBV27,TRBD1,CASSLIGHRGTGVDEQYF,TGTGCCAGCAGCCTAATAGGACACCGAGGGACAGGGGTAGACGAGCAGTACTTC
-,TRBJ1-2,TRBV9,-,CASSGREFGYTF,TGTGCCAGCAGCGGCAGGGAATTTGGCTACACCTTC
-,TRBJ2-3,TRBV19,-,CASSIYDGSERTDTQYF,TGTGCCAGTAGTATTTACGATGGGAGCGAGCGCACAGATACGCAGTATTTT
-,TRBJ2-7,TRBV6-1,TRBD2,CASSPRGGYYEQYF,TGTGCCAGCAGTCCCCGGGGGGGTTACTACGAGCAGTACTTC
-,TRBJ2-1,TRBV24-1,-,CATSGSNYNEQFF,TGTGCCACCAGTGGGTCAAATTACAATGAGCAGTTCTTC
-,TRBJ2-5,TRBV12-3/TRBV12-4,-,CASSGGGWETQYF,TGTGCCAGCAGCGGAGGAGGGTGGGAGACCCAGTACTTC
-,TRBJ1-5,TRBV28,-,CASSFHRERVGNQPQHF,TGTGCCAGCAGTTTTCACAGGGAAAGGGTTGGCAATCAGCCCCAGCATTTT
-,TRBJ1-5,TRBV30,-,CAWAAVVGNQPQHF,TGTGCCTGGGCCGCGGTGGTCGGCAATCAGCCCCAGCATTTT
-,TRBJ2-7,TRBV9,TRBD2,CASSVGSGSGYEQYF,TGTGCCAGCAGCGTAGGTAGCGGGAGCGGTTACGAGCAGTACTTC
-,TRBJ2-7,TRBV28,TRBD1,CASRGTGNSYEQYF,TGTGCCAGCAGGGGGACAGGGAACTCCTACGAGCAGTACTTC
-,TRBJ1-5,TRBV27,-,CASSPLQGQPQHF,TGTGCCAGCAGTCCCCTTCAGGGTCAGCCCCAGCATTTT
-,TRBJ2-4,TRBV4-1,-,CASSSLQWNIQYF,TGCGCCAGCAGTAGCTTACAGTGGAACATTCAGTACTTC
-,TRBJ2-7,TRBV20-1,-,CSVGKSNSYEQYF,TGCAGTGTTGGGAAATCAAACTCCTACGAGCAGTACTTC
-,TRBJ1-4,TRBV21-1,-,CASIGQGPLMKNCFF,-
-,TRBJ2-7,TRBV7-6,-,CASSLRGENYEQYF,TGTGCCAGCAGCTTAAGGGGGGAGAACTACGAGCAGTACTTC
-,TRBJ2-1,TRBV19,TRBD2,CASSMYRLADFYNEQFF,TGTGCCAGTAGTATGTATCGCCTAGCGGATTTCTACAATGAGCAGTTCTTC
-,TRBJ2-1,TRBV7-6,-,CASAPLNEQFF,TGTGCCAGCGCGCCCCTCAATGAGCAGTTCTTC